Given below is one T cell receptor beta chain in context. Its antigen is undetermined. This record comes from a study of Tregs in tolerant kidney transplant recipients. Clones were read by immunoSEQ multiplex PCR, and TCRdb kept only the in-frame ones, dropping some. The data hold 85,000 to 100,000 clones, with 80% to 95% observed a single time. General study points: Some patients' samples used different primers over time, so nucleotide sequences weren't comparable.

CD4+CD25+CD127- Tregs, CD4+CD25- non-Tregs, CD4 and CD8 cells were sorted. CDR3 length equals 17 residues. Germline V lookup: CDR1 SSHAT, CDR2 FNYEAQ (reference sequence). Trimming removed 2 bases from V and 2 bases from J, with 18 bases in between. The V and J genes are TRBV7-7 and TRBJ2-5, with D maybe TRBD2 (5 bases). This receptor was obtained from a human donor who received a combined kidney and bone marrow transplant. The input for sequencing was CD4+ T cells from blood, taken before the transplant. CDR3 in DNA: TGTGCCAGCAGCTTAATTGTAAAGAGGGCCCTACAAGAGACCCAGTACTTC. This gives the protein CASSLIVKRALQETQYF.